This TCR beta chain is from a study of blood T cell repertoires in COVID-19. Study information: Samples representing acute and convalescent COVID-19 were sourced from the United States, Italy and Spain. Nucleic acid was either cDNA or gDNA, and it came from T cells, B-cell-depleted T cells, or PBMCs.

Germline V CDR1 and CDR2: SNHLY, FYNNEI. The ends were cut back, 1 base at V and 6 bases at J, with 16 bases in the middle. The CDR3 contains 15 residues. As originally analysed: Amplifying reference gene primers gave estimates of nucleated cell counts. Method: immunoSEQ multiplex PCR; TCRdb's copy keeps in-frame clones and lacks some. D and trimming were read from the DNA, whereas the V and J calls and clone size are those reported in that table. The table includes fewer than 130,000 clones, roughly 69% detected once. Sequences were obtained from peripheral blood. The sequence was collected from a man aged 80 or over with acute or convalescent COVID-19. This chain uses TRBV2 with TRBJ2-7; a possible D gene is TRBD2 (5 bases). The CDR3 region is CASSEEVLARREQYF. In nucleotides, the CDR3 is TGTGCCAGCAGTGAAGAGGTGTTAGCGAGGCGCGAGCAGTACTTC.